This is a list of T cell receptor beta chains from one sample in a study of cytomegalovirus exposure and HLA in healthy donors. The assay was immunoSEQ multiplex PCR, and TCRdb's table has in-frame clones only and misses some. The sample contains tens of thousands of clones, 65% to 80% of which appear only once. Sequenced input: PBMCs. The receptors were gathered from a woman between 45 and 65 years old in good health and CMV-seropositive. Both conserved end residues are part of each CDR3. The D gene is left open where the match is weak. Clone size, where shown, is once, few, many, or a class for clones that have expanded.

CDR3 DNA: TGTGCCAGCTCACCAAAGCAGGTCGGGACAGGCTTTGGAGAGCAGCACTTC; CDR3 protein: CASSPKQVGTGFGEQHF; J gene: TRBJ2-7; V gene: TRBV18; clone size: -; D gene: TRBD1
CDR3 DNA: TGTGCCAGCAGTCTAGCCGGGACTAGATCCCATGAGCAGTTCTTC; CDR3 protein: CASSLAGTRSHEQFF; J gene: TRBJ2-1; V gene: TRBV27; clone size: -; D gene: TRBD2
CDR3 DNA: TGTGCCAGCAGCCTCCTAGCGGGAAGGTCGGGGGCCAACGTCCTGACTTTC; CDR3 protein: CASSLLAGRSGANVLTF; J gene: TRBJ2-6; V gene: TRBV5-4; clone size: -; D gene: TRBD2
CDR3 DNA: TGTGCCAGCACCCTGGGGGGTGAGCAGTTCTTC; CDR3 protein: CASTLGGEQFF; J gene: TRBJ2-1; V gene: TRBV2; clone size: few; D gene: -
CDR3 DNA: TGTGCCAGCAGTCGAAGACAACCTAATGAAAAACTGTTTTTT; CDR3 protein: CASSRRQPNEKLFF; J gene: TRBJ1-4; V gene: TRBV28; clone size: -; D gene: -
CDR3 DNA: TGTGCCAGTAGTATGTCTCGTTTCGATGAGCAGTTCTTC; CDR3 protein: CASSMSRFDEQFF; J gene: TRBJ2-1; V gene: TRBV19; clone size: -; D gene: -
CDR3 DNA: TGCGCCAGCAGCTCAACTAGCGGGAGAAGCCTAAAACCTTACGAGCAGTACTTC; CDR3 protein: CASSSTSGRSLKPYEQYF; J gene: TRBJ2-7; V gene: TRBV5-1; clone size: -; D gene: TRBD2
CDR3 DNA: TGTGCCAGCAGCGGAGGGAGGGGAGCTTTCTTT; CDR3 protein: CASSGGRGAFF; J gene: TRBJ1-1; V gene: TRBV9; clone size: -; D gene: -
CDR3 DNA: TGTGCCAGCAGTGAGAGCGTGGGAGGTGAGACAGATACGCAGTATTTT; CDR3 protein: CASSESVGGETDTQYF; J gene: TRBJ2-3; V gene: TRBV2; clone size: -; D gene: -
CDR3 DNA: TGCAGCGTCACCGGGACAGACTATGGCTACACCTTC; CDR3 protein: CSVTGTDYGYTF; J gene: TRBJ1-2; V gene: TRBV29-1; clone size: -; D gene: TRBD1
CDR3 DNA: TGTGCCAGCAGCCAAGGACTAGCTGGCGATGAGCAGTTCTTC; CDR3 protein: CASSQGLAGDEQFF; J gene: TRBJ2-1; V gene: TRBV4-2; clone size: many; D gene: TRBD2
CDR3 DNA: TGCAGTGCGCAGGAGGGTAACGAGCAGTACTTC; CDR3 protein: CSAQEGNEQYF; J gene: TRBJ2-7; V gene: TRBV20-1; clone size: -; D gene: -
CDR3 DNA: TGTGCCAGCCGCGGGGGCTTGACAGATACGCAGTATTTT; CDR3 protein: CASRGGLTDTQYF; J gene: TRBJ2-3; V gene: TRBV6-4; clone size: -; D gene: -
CDR3 DNA: TGCGCCAGCAGCCAAGATTGGGGCAGAAGCAATCAGCCCCAGCATTTT; CDR3 protein: CASSQDWGRSNQPQHF; J gene: TRBJ1-5; V gene: TRBV4-1; clone size: -; D gene: -
CDR3 DNA: TGTGCCAGTAGATTAGCGGGAGCACCCGGGGAGACCCAGTACTTC; CDR3 protein: CASRLAGAPGETQYF; J gene: TRBJ2-5; V gene: TRBV19; clone size: few; D gene: TRBD2
CDR3 DNA: TGTGCCAGCAGCTTAGCAGTTCTTGATGAGCAGTTCTTC; CDR3 protein: CASSLAVLDEQFF; J gene: TRBJ2-1; V gene: TRBV7-3; clone size: few; D gene: -
CDR3 DNA: TGTGCCAGTAGTACAGGGTGGGAAAACATTCAGTACTTC; CDR3 protein: CASSTGWENIQYF; J gene: TRBJ2-4; V gene: TRBV19; clone size: few; D gene: -
CDR3 DNA: TGTGCCAGCAGCTTACGGTCAGGGGGCTGGACTGAAGCTTTCTTT; CDR3 protein: CASSLRSGGWTEAFF; J gene: TRBJ1-1; V gene: TRBV11-2; clone size: -; D gene: TRBD1
CDR3 DNA: TGTGCCAGCAGTTACGTAGCTGACAGCAATCAGCCCCAGCATTTT; CDR3 protein: CASSYVADSNQPQHF; J gene: TRBJ1-5; V gene: TRBV6-6; clone size: -; D gene: -
CDR3 DNA: TGCGCCAGCAGCTCGTCTACTAGCGGCCCTAGCTCCTACGAGCAGTACTTC; CDR3 protein: CASSSSTSGPSSYEQYF; J gene: TRBJ2-7; V gene: TRBV5-1; clone size: few; D gene: TRBD2
CDR3 DNA: TGTGCCAGCAGTTACTCCGGACAGGACTATGGCTACACCTTC; CDR3 protein: CASSYSGQDYGYTF; J gene: TRBJ1-2; V gene: TRBV6-6; clone size: -; D gene: TRBD1
CDR3 DNA: TGTGCCAGCAGCCGGTCCGGGACAGGGTGGTCAGAGACCCAGTACTTC; CDR3 protein: CASSRSGTGWSETQYF; J gene: TRBJ2-5; V gene: TRBV6-6; clone size: -; D gene: TRBD1
CDR3 DNA: TGCGCCAGCAGCTTGGGTACTAGCGGGAGTCGGACCTACGAGCAGTACTTC; CDR3 protein: CASSLGTSGSRTYEQYF; J gene: TRBJ2-7; V gene: TRBV5-1; clone size: -; D gene: TRBD2
CDR3 DNA: TGTGCCAGCAGTGGTGACGCGGGGGGCCCGAATTTGGATACGCAGTATTTT; CDR3 protein: CASSGDAGGPNLDTQYF; J gene: TRBJ2-3; V gene: TRBV2; clone size: -; D gene: TRBD2